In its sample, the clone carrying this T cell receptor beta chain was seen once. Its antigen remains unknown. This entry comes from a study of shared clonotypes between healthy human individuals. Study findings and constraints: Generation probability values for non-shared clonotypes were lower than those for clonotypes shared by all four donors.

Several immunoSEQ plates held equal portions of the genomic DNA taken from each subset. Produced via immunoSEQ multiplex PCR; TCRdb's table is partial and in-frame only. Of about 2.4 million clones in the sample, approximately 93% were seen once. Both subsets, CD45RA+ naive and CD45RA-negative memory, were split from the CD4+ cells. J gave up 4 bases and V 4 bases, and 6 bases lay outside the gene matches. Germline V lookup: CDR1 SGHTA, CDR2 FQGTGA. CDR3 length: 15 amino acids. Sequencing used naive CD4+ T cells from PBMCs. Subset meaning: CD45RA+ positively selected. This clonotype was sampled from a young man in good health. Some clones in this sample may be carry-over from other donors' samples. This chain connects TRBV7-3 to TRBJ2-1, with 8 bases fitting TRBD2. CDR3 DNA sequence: TGTGCCAGCAGCTCAATAGCGGGAAGATACAATGAGCAGTTCTTC. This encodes CASSSIAGRYNEQFF.